This entry lists 8 T cell receptor beta chains sequenced from one sample in a study of blood T cell repertoires in COVID-19. Libraries were prepared by immunoSEQ multiplex PCR; TCRdb keeps only in-frame clonotypes and omits some of them. The table includes around 200,000 clones, around nine tenths detected once. Material for sequencing was peripheral blood. The receptors come from a man aged 18 to 30 with active or convalescent COVID-19.

This clone was seen once. The chain joins TRBV9 to TRBJ2-2; 10 bases line up with TRBD2. V was pared by 4 bases and J by 0 bases, with 12 bases of the junction left unmatched. This CDR3 comprises 19 residues. Germline V lookup: CDR1 SGDLS, CDR2 YYNGEE. The CDR3 DNA reads TGTGCCAGCAGCCCTCAAGCCTTCCTAGCGGGAGCGAACACCGGGGAGCTGTTTTTT. This translates into CASSPQAFLAGANTGELFF.

V usage is TRBV2 and J usage is TRBJ2-3; TRBD2 matches at 8 bases. Germline CDR1 reads SNHLY; CDR2 reads FYNNEI. This CDR3 has 15 residues. Trimming at V came to 4 bases and at J to 2 bases, leaving 5 bases not matched to a gene. The DNA of the CDR3 is TGTGCCAGCAGTGCATGGCGGGGGGCCACAGATACGCAGTATTTT. It encodes CASSAWRGATDTQYF.

V and J are TRBV5-1 and TRBJ2-1, with 9 bases that match TRBD1. Germline V lookup: CDR1 SGHRS, CDR2 YFSETQ. The CDR3 runs 15 residues. V was pared by 5 bases and J by 9 bases, with 12 bases of the junction left unmatched. The CDR3 sequence is CASRGDREVVGEQFF. The CDR3 region has the DNA TGCGCCAGCAGAGGGGACAGGGAGGTGGTCGGTGAGCAGTTCTTC.

The chain joins TRBV28 to TRBJ1-1; 8 nucleotides line up with TRBD1. Germline CDR1 MDHEN, CDR2 SYDVKM. The CDR3 length is 14 residues. The V gene end was trimmed by 7 bases and the J gene end by 1 base; junction bases not matched to a gene: 5. The CDR3 spells CASNQGQGNTEAFF. CDR3 coding DNA: TGTGCCAGCAACCAAGGACAGGGGAACACTGAAGCTTTCTTT.

The V call is TRBV9, the J call TRBJ1-3; D ambiguous. The CDR3 is made up of 13 amino acids. V was cut by 4 bases and J by 11 bases, with 16 bases left in between. Per germline, CDR1 SGDLS and CDR2 YYNGEE. The CDR3 sequence is CASSRDWTEAIYF. Written as DNA, the CDR3 is TGTGCCAGCAGCCGGGATTGGACGGAGGCCATATATTTT. Variable domain in full (rest from reference TRBV9 and TRBJ1-3): DSGVTQTPKHLITATGQRVTLRCSPRSGDLSVYWYQQSLDQGLQFLIQYYNGEERAKGNILERFSAQQFPDLHSELNLSSLELGDSALYFCASSRDWTEAIYFGEGSWLTVV.

The chain combines TRBV5-1 with TRBJ2-3, with TRBD2 identical over 8 bases. The CDR3 runs 19 residues. The V gene end was trimmed by 4 bases and the J gene end by 1 base; junction bases not matched to a gene: 17. Looked up from germline, CDR1 is SGHRS and CDR2 is YFSETQ. The CDR3 DNA is TGCGCCAGCAGCCACGGCGTAGCGGGGCAAACCTACCGCACAGATACGCAGTATTTT. This encodes CASSHGVAGQTYRTDTQYF.

The gene calls are TRBV3-1 (or the pseudogene TRBV3-2) and TRBJ2-5; D perhaps matches TRBD2 (5 bases). The V gene lost 4 bases and the J gene lost 2 bases, with 11 bases spanning the gap. CDR1 LGHDT and CDR2 YNNKEL come from the germline V gene (reference sequence). This CDR3 is 14 amino acids long. This CDR3 is CASSPRGGQETQYF. The CDR3 nucleotides are TGTGCCAGCAGCCCACGAGGCGGGCAAGAGACCCAGTACTTC.

The chain employs TRBV19 and TRBJ2-6; D might be TRBD2 (7 bases). The CDR3 sequence is 18 residues long. Trimming pared 5 bases from V and 7 bases from J, leaving 24 bases between. Germline CDR1 is LNHDA and CDR2 is SQIVND (reference sequence). CDR3 bases: TGTGCCAGTAGTGCGGAACTAGTGGGGGGGCTACCAGCCAACGTCCTGACTTTC. Translation: CASSAELVGGLPANVLTF. Supplemented by reference TRBV19 and TRBJ2-6, the full variable domain reads DGGITQSPKYLFRKEGQNVTLSCEQNLNHDAMYWYRQDPGQGLRLIYYSQIVNDFQKGDIAEGYSVSREKKESFPLTVTSAQKNPTAFYLCASSAELVGGLPANVLTFGAGSRLTVL.